This T cell receptor (beta chain) was captured in a study of T cell responses to AZD1222 COVID-19 vaccine. Whole-study results and caveats: Increases in Spike-specific TCR breadth and depth were seen after two AZD1222 doses. Baseline seropositivity characterized only a handful of AZD1222 recipients.

Combined were second doses at about 4 or about 12 weeks. Per germline, CDR1 LNHDA and CDR2 SQIVND (reference sequence). V was trimmed by 5 bases and J by 2 bases, leaving 14 bases between them. This CDR3 has 15 residues. This clone showed up just a few times. What it binds is unknown. Method: immunoSEQ multiplex PCR; TCRdb's copy keeps in-frame clones and lacks some. The sample lists some 280,000 clones, 85% to 95% seen once, with less than 0.65% in the top ten. The TCR was taken from an adult who received the AZD1222 COVID-19 vaccine. The sequences come from peripheral blood, collected 28 days after the second AZD1222 dose. The chain joins TRBV19 to TRBJ2-3; maybe TRBD1 (5 bases). For the CDR3, the DNA is TGTGCCAGTAGTCCAGGGTTACGCCTCACAGATACGCAGTATTTT. It is translated as CASSPGLRLTDTQYF. Together with reference TRBV19 and TRBJ2-3, the CDR3 gives the full variable domain: DGGITQSPKYLFRKEGQNVTLSCEQNLNHDAMYWYRQDPGQGLRLIYYSQIVNDFQKGDIAEGYSVSREKKESFPLTVTSAQKNPTAFYLCASSPGLRLTDTQYFGPGTRLTVL.